This T cell receptor beta chain originates from a study of shared clonotypes between healthy human individuals. Findings of the study overall: It was the non-shared clonotypes that had lower generation probabilities than clonotypes shared by all four donors.

The germline gives CDR1 PRHDT, CDR2 FYEKMQ (reference sequence). The CDR3 has 14 amino acids. Trimming left V 3 bases short and J 3 bases short, with 12 bases between. Naive CD8 cells, CD45RO-negative and positively selected for CCR7, excluded terminally differentiated effector memory CD45RA+ cells. The study enrolled healthy HIV-negative adults without recent acute infections or vaccinations as donors. 200 to 250 ng DNA, tens of thousands of T cell genomes, went into each sorted-subset replicate PCR. Libraries were prepared by immunoSEQ multiplex PCR; TCRdb keeps only in-frame clonotypes and omits some of them. Of millions of clones in the sample, about 95% are singletons; the top ten hold roughly 1%. Of note for this clone: As yet, its antigen is unknown.

This TCR was recovered from a man between 18 and 35 years old in good health. V gene TRBV13 combines with J gene TRBJ2-7; a weak D match, TRBD1 (6 bases). The sample was naive CD8+ T cells sorted from blood. The CDR3 protein is CASSLGGQIYEQYF. CDR3 coding DNA: TGTGCCAGCAGCTTGGGCGGACAGATCTACGAGCAGTACTTC.